This TCR beta chain was identified during a study of blood T cell repertoires in COVID-19. The overall study: The analysed material was cDNA or gDNA that came from T cells, B-cell-depleted T cells, or PBMCs.

Profiling relied on immunoSEQ multiplex PCR, and the TCRdb table lists in-frame clones only, not all of them. The repertoire holds approximately 200,000 clones, with under 90% as singletons. The ends were cut back, 0 bases at V and 8 bases at J, with 9 bases in the middle. Germline CDR1 is SGHRS and CDR2 is YFSETQ. This CDR3 comprises 12 residues. This sequence was found in a man aged 45-65 years with acute or convalescent COVID-19. The genes are TRBV5-1 and TRBJ2-7; no definite D call. The sample comprised peripheral blood. CDR3 amino acids: CASSLALGQQYF. The CDR3 region has the DNA TGCGCCAGCAGCTTGGCCCTCGGTCAGCAGTACTTC.